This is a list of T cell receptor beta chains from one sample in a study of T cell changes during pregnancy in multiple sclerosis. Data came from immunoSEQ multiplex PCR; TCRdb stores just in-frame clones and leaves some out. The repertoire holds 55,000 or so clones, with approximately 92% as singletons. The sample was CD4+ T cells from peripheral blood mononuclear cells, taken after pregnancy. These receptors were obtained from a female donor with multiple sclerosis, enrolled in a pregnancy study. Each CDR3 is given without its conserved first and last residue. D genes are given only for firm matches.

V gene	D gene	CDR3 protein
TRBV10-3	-	AISESVSFGGEQY
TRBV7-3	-	ASSFLPFTDTQY
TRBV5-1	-	ASSFEVHSYEQY
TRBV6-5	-	ASSYSRLSETQY
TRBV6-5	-	ASSRPGNTEAF
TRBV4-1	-	ASSQEQGSVSPLH
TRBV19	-	ASSGGGTGGNVRGYT
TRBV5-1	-	ASIPPEIDTGSNEQF
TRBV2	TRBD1	ASRYSTGGNTIY
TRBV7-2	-	ASSRERAYEQY
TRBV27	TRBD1	ASSLRQGREAIY
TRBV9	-	ASSVVAGPEAF
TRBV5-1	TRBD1	ASSWTTGGGQPQH
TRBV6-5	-	ASSYSAGLGEQF
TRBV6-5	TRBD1	ASSKDRPWGGYT
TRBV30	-	AWSLSTDTQY
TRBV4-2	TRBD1	ASSPFPGGQSSYEQY
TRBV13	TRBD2	ASSLLRGGQETQY
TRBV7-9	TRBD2	ASSLVGGTIHQETQY
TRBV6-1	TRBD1	AGQGHNNSPLH
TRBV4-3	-	ASSQTVEGWDTEAF
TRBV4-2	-	ASSQETRGSNQPQH
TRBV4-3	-	ASSQEFSSTDTQY
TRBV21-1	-	ASSSRNGPTRYGYT
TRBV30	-	AWSPLPGGYNQPQH
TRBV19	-	ASSEVRWNEQF
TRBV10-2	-	ASSFGLYSNQPQH
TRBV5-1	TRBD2	ASSLASGLGGSEQF
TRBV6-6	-	ASSSLRPGGNQPQH